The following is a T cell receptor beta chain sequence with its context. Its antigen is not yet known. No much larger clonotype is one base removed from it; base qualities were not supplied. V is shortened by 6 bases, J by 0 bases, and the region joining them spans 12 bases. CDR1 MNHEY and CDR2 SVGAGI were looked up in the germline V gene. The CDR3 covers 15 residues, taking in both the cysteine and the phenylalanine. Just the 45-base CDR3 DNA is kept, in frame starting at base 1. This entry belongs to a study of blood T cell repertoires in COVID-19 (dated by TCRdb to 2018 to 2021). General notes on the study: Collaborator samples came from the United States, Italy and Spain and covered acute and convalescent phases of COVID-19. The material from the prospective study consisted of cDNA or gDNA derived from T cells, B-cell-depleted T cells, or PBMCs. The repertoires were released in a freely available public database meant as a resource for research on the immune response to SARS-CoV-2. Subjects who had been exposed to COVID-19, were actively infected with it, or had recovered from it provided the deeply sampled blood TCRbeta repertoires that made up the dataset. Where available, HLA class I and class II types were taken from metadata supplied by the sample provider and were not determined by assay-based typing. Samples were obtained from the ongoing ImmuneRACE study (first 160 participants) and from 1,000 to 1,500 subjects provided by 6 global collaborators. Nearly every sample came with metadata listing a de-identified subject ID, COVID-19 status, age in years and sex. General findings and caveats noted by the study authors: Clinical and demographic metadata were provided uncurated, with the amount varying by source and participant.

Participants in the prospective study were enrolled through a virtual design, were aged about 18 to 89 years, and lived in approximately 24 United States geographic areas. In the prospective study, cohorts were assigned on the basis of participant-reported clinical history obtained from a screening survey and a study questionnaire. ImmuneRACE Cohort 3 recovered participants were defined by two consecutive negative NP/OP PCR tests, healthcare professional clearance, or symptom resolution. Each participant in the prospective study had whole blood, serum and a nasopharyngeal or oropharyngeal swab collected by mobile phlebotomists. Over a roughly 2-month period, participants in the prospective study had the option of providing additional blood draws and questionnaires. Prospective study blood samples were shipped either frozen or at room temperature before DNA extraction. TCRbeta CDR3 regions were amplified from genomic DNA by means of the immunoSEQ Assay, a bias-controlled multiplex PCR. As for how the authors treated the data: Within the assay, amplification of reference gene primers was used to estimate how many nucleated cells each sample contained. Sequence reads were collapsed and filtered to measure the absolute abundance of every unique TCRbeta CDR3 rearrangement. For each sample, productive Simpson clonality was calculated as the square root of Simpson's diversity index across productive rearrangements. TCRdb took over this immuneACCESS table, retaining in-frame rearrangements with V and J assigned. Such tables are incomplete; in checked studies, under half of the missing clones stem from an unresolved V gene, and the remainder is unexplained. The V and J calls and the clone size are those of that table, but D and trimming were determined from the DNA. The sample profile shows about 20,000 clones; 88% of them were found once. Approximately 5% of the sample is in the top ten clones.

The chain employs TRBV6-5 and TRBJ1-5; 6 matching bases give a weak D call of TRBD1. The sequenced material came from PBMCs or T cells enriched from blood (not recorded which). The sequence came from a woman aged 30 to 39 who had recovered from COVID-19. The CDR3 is CASSSGTHSNQPQHF. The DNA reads TGTGCCAGCAGCTCCGGGACACATAGCAATCAGCCCCAGCATTTT.